This T cell receptor beta chain was profiled in a study of Graves' ophthalmopathy and Graves' hyperthyroidism. Study results and caveats: Ophthalmopathy progression cases were predicted by the model with approximately 71% sensitivity and more than 72% specificity. The 13-signature model separated ophthalmopathy from stable hyperthyroidism at 85% to 90% sensitivity and roughly 81% specificity.

RNA transcripts were the source from which TCR beta CDR3 regions were amplified. Investigators did first-round RT-PCR with HTBI primers, then second-round multiplex PCR. TCRdb redid the calling of the multiplex PCR reads with MiXCR, one entry per CDR3 protein. The table records about 210,000 distinct CDR3 sequences, just under 30% of them present only once. PBMCs were obtained from roughly 9 ml of fresh peripheral blood. V was trimmed by 0 bases and J by 0 bases, leaving 21 bases between them. The CDR3 consists of 19 residues. Germline V gene lookup returns CDR1 SQVTM and CDR2 ANQGSEA. This clonotype occurred many times. Its antigen is undetermined.

Sequencing was performed on peripheral blood. The chain couples TRBV29-1 to TRBJ1-3; maybe TRBD1 (5 bases). The receptor was isolated from a man between 50 and 59 years old with Graves' ophthalmopathy. CDR3 DNA: TGCAGCGTTGAAGATCCTTTGAGTGCCCCACAGGACTCTGGAAACACCATATATTTT. Protein: CSVEDPLSAPQDSGNTIYF.